The source of this T cell receptor (beta chain) is a study of Tregs in tolerant kidney transplant recipients. Repertoires were generated with immunoSEQ multiplex PCR, while TCRdb's copy carries only in-frame clones and drops some. The sample includes more than 70,000 clones, 91% of them seen just once. The CDR3 covers 16 residues. Germline CDR1 and CDR2: SNHLY and FYNNEI. V was pared by 5 bases and J by 5 bases, with 14 bases of the junction left unmatched. The nonmyeloablative bone marrow transplants came from related graft donors, with transient mixed chimerism. Sequences were derived from CD4+ T cells from blood (PBMCs), sampled 24 months after the transplant. This receptor was obtained from a human patient who received a combined kidney and bone marrow transplant. Some T cells may have originated in the graft donor. The chain links TRBV2 to TRBJ2-5; 7 nucleotides match TRBD2. CDR3 sequence: CASSLGLGWRRETQYF. For the CDR3, the DNA is TGTGCCAGCAGTCTTGGACTAGGGTGGAGGCGGGAGACCCAGTACTTC. The full variable domain, in which reference TRBV2 and TRBJ2-5 provide the parts outside the CDR3, is EPEVTQTPSHQVTQMGQEVILRCVPISNHLYFYWYRQILGQKVEFLVSFYNNEISEKSEIFDDQFSVERPDGSNFTLKIRSTKLEDSAMYFCASSLGLGWRRETQYFGPGTRLLVL.